The clone carrying this T cell receptor (beta chain) was observed a handful of times. Its target is not known. A single base separates this from a much larger clone, so it may be a read error. This CDR3 is 16 amino acids long. V shed 7 bases and J shed 9 bases, with 26 bases lying between them. Germline V gene sequence: CDR1 SGHNT, CDR2 YYREEE (reference sequence). Samples came from axillary lymph nodes draining the breast cancer. TCRdb reprocessed the multiplex PCR reads via MiXCR and lists one record per CDR3 protein. The sample carries 140,000 or so distinct CDR3 sequences, approximately 32% recorded once. This sample was taken from a study of breast tumors, draining lymph nodes, adjacent tissues. Study-wide results and limits: That most tumor T cells come from lymph nodes remained unproven.

The chain uses TRBV5-4 and TRBJ2-1; tentative D call: TRBD2 (6 bases). This sequence originates from a female donor with breast cancer. Some clones in this sample may be carry-over from other donors' samples. The sample was axillary lymph node tissue. CDR3 region: CASQGGGAGSGAEQFF. The CDR3 DNA is TGTGCCAGCCAGGGAGGCGGGGCGGGTTCCGGCGCTGAGCAGTTCTTC.